A single sample is the source of the 21 T cell receptor beta chains below, sequenced in a study of blood T cell repertoires in COVID-19. Measured with immunoSEQ multiplex PCR; TCRdb has only the in-frame clones, and not every one. The sample includes around 290,000 clones, about nine tenths of them seen just once. Source material: peripheral blood. The receptors derive from a woman in her twenties or thirties with COVID-19, enrolled during active disease.

As to this clone: The sample carries other DNA sequences with the same CDR3. J is TRBJ1-5 and V is TRBV19; D remains unclear. The V gene's germline CDR1 is LNHDA and CDR2 SQIVND (reference sequence). Trimming pared 5 bases from V and 4 bases from J, leaving 9 bases between. CDR3 length: 13 residues. The CDR3 DNA follows: TGTGCCAGTAGTGTCGATCGGAATCAGCCCCAGCATTTT. This sequence encodes CASSVDRNQPQHF.

The chain recombines TRBV30 with TRBJ1-2; D remains unclear. V lost 5 bases and J 8 bases, leaving 9 bases between the germline ends. Germline V CDR1 and CDR2: GTSNPN, SVGIG (reference sequence). The CDR3 has 10 amino acids. CDR3 sequence: CAWEGGGYTF. In nucleotides, the CDR3 is TGTGCCTGGGAAGGAGGCGGCTACACCTTC.

This CDR3 is CATSRGTSGRYNEQFF. Here the CDR3 DNA reads TGTGCCACCAGCAGGGGGACTAGCGGGCGCTACAATGAGCAGTTCTTC. The gene calls are TRBV15 and TRBJ2-1; 12 bases agree with TRBD2. In germline, CDR1 is LNHNV, CDR2 YYDKDF (reference sequence). This CDR3 contains 16 residues. J was trimmed by 3 bases and V by 3 bases; bases with no gene match: 3.

The chain recombines TRBV6-1 with TRBJ2-7, with TRBD2 matching over 8 bases. CDR3 size: 17 residues. Germline values: CDR1 MNHNS, CDR2 SASEGT. V shed 4 bases, J shed 1 base, and the junction held 12 bases outside the gene matches. The CDR3 loop reads CASSVVWQRENSYEQYF. CDR3 DNA sequence: TGTGCCAGCAGTGTAGTATGGCAGCGGGAGAATTCCTACGAGCAGTACTTC.

V usage is TRBV7-9 and J usage is TRBJ1-2, with D perhaps TRBD1 (5 bases). Germline CDR1 and CDR2: SEHNR and FQNEAQ (reference sequence). Trimming left V 1 base short and J 6 bases short, with 9 bases between. This CDR3 has 13 amino acids. The CDR3 sequence is CASSLVGRDGYTF. Written as DNA, the CDR3 is TGTGCCAGCAGCTTAGTGGGCAGGGATGGCTACACCTTC.

The chain recombines TRBV11-2 with TRBJ2-1; unclear D gene. Trimming stripped 0 bases from V and 5 bases from J, with 11 bases between. Germline V gives CDR1 SGHAT, CDR2 FQNNGV. This CDR3 contains 15 residues. The CDR3, as DNA: TGTGCCAGCAGCTTAGAACTCATCATTAACAATGAGCAGTTCTTC. Translation: CASSLELIINNEQFF.

This chain joins TRBV24-1 and TRBJ2-1; 8 positions match TRBD2. Germline CDR1 is KGHDR and CDR2 is SFDVKD. This CDR3 has 14 amino acids. V lost 4 bases, J lost 10 bases, and 8 bases stayed unmatched. The CDR3 bases are TGTGCCACCAGTGACCAGCGACTAGCGAGCGAGCAGTTCTTC. It encodes CATSDQRLASEQFF.

V is TRBV3-1 (or the pseudogene TRBV3-2) and J is TRBJ2-1, with D perhaps matching TRBD1 (6 bases). The CDR3 runs to 16 residues. Between the trimmed V and J ends, which lost 1 base and 7 bases, there was a span of 17 bases. CDR1 is LGHDT, CDR2 YNNKEL, per germline (reference sequence). As DNA, the CDR3 is TGTGCCAGCAGCCAAGGGTGGGTCAACAGGGCGAATGAGCAGTTCTTC. Translation gives CASSQGWVNRANEQFF.

The rearrangement uses TRBV7-9 and TRBJ1-2, with TRBD1 as a possible D gene (6 bases). V gave up 4 bases and J gave up 1 base, with 13 bases separating them. Germline CDR1 reads SEHNR; CDR2 reads FQNEAQ (reference sequence). CDR3 length: 15 amino acids. The CDR3 DNA follows: TGTGCCAGCAGCTCTCCGACAGGCCGTAACTATGGCTACACCTTC. It is translated as CASSSPTGRNYGYTF.

The rearrangement uses TRBV18 and TRBJ2-5; D may be TRBD2 (5 bases). V lost 3 bases, J lost 6 bases, and 20 bases lay in between. CDR1 is KGHSH, CDR2 LQKENI, per germline. This CDR3 region has 16 residues. The CDR3 loop reads CASSPTAREWEKTQYF. The CDR3 DNA reads as TGTGCCAGCTCACCTACCGCCCGGGAATGGGAAAAGACCCAGTACTTC.

This sequence joins TRBV6-1 and TRBJ1-3; D remains unclear. The germline V gene encodes CDR1 MNHNS and CDR2 SASEGT. The CDR3 has 15 amino acids. V shed 2 bases and J shed 0 bases, with 8 bases lying between them. The CDR3 loop reads CASSEMGSSGNTIYF. The CDR3 DNA is TGTGCCAGCAGTGAAATGGGGAGCTCTGGAAACACCATATATTTT.

The chain combines TRBV2 with TRBJ2-7; 7 nucleotides line up with TRBD1. The CDR3 contains 15 residues. Germline V gene lookup returns CDR1 SNHLY and CDR2 FYNNEI. Germline trimming cut 6 bases from V and 7 bases from J; bases unmatched to any gene: 15. The CDR3 DNA reads TGTGCCAGCAGATACTCCGGGACAGCAACTACGGAGCAGTACTTC. Translation gives CASRYSGTATTEQYF.

The rearrangement joins TRBV6-5 to TRBJ1-6; D unclear. Germline-derived CDR1 and CDR2 are MNHEY and SVGAGI. Trimming left V 4 bases short and J 10 bases short, with 8 bases between. The CDR3 covers 12 residues. The chain's CDR3 is CASSSQLSPLHF. The CDR3 DNA sequence: TGTGCCAGCAGTTCACAGTTGTCACCCCTCCACTTT.

The rearrangement joins TRBV6-5 to TRBJ2-7; 9 bases match TRBD1. The V gene's germline CDR1 is MNHEY and CDR2 SVGAGI. The CDR3 runs to 13 residues. V was pared by 10 bases and J by 7 bases, with 11 bases of the junction left unmatched. CDR3 nucleotides: TGTGCCACCGGGACAGGGCTGGTTATGGAGCAGTACTTC. Translating it yields CATGTGLVMEQYF.

This rearrangement joins TRBV19 to TRBJ2-3; 11 positions agree with TRBD2. The germline V gene encodes CDR1 LNHDA and CDR2 SQIVND (reference sequence). The CDR3 is made up of 16 amino acids. The J segment lost 4 bases and the V segment lost 1 base, leaving 4 bases of the junction unmatched. This CDR3 is CASSIVSGRAADTQYF. CDR3 DNA: TGTGCCAGTAGTATAGTTAGCGGGAGGGCCGCAGATACGCAGTATTTT.

The chain links TRBV5-5 to TRBJ2-5; 11 bases line up with TRBD2. V gave up 0 bases and J gave up 2 bases; unmatched junction bases: 6. Germline CDR1 SGHKS, CDR2 YYEKEE (reference sequence). The CDR3 spans 17 residues. CDR3 region: CASSLGVTSGNQETQYF. In DNA form, the CDR3 reads TGTGCCAGCAGCTTGGGGGTGACTAGCGGGAATCAAGAGACCCAGTACTTC.

This rearrangement joins TRBV12-3 or TRBV12-4 to TRBJ1-2, with no clear D. The CDR3 is 11 residues long. The V end lost 5 bases, the J end lost 5 bases, and 6 bases lay between the germline ends. The CDR3 loop reads CASSAHYGYTF. The CDR3 region has the DNA TGTGCCAGCAGTGCGCATTATGGCTACACCTTC.

V usage is TRBV9 and J usage is TRBJ2-1; TRBD2 matches at 11 bases. V lost 4 bases to trimming and J lost 2 bases; unmatched junction nucleotides: 8. The CDR3 has 17 amino acids. Germline assignment: CDR1 SGDLS and CDR2 YYNGEE. In DNA form, the CDR3 reads TGTGCCAGCAGCAACAGCCTACTAGCGGGAGCCTACAATGAGCAGTTCTTC. It translates to CASSNSLLAGAYNEQFF.

This chain connects TRBV5-1 to TRBJ2-1; D not certain. Germline V gene data show CDR1 as SGHRS and CDR2 as YFSETQ. CDR3 length: 13 amino acids. V dropped 0 bases and J dropped 9 bases, with 10 bases sitting between them. The CDR3 DNA follows: TGCGCCAGCAGCTTGGCCCTAAGTCGTGAGCAGTTCTTC. This encodes CASSLALSREQFF.

V usage is TRBV7-9 and J usage is TRBJ1-2, with D maybe TRBD1 (5 bases). The germline CDR1 and CDR2 sequences are SEHNR and FQNEAQ (reference sequence). This CDR3 region has 12 residues. V lost 11 bases and J lost 5, with 15 bases in between. The CDR3 DNA sequence: TGTGCCGGGGGGGAGAGGACTTATGGCTACACCTTC. Amino acids: CAGGERTYGYTF.

The chain recombines TRBV18 with TRBJ1-1; 9 bases line up with TRBD1. There are 14 residues in the CDR3. The germline V gene encodes CDR1 KGHSH and CDR2 LQKENI. Trimming cost V 2 bases and J 6 bases; bases outside gene matches: 4. The CDR3 loop reads CASSPGTGLPEAFF. The DNA for the CDR3 is TGTGCCAGCTCACCAGGGACAGGGTTGCCTGAAGCTTTCTTT.